This TCR beta chain was sequenced in a study of T cells in localized non-small cell lung cancer. Study-wide results and limits: Since sequencing was restricted to only one region of the tumor, intratumor heterogeneity remains a possibility. Increased T cell density in blood showed an association with longer overall survival.

Profiled with immunoSEQ multiplex PCR; TCRdb holds only in-frame clones, not every one. The data contain roughly 64,000 clones, 81% of them singletons. For this clone: What it binds is unknown.

This CDR3 contains 14 residues. V lost 3 bases and J lost 0, with 7 bases in between. Germline CDR1 reads SGHTA; CDR2 reads FQGNSA. The origin of this receptor is a man between 40 and 75 years old with stage II lung adenocarcinoma. V is TRBV7-2 and J is TRBJ2-3, with D possibly TRBD1 on 6 matching bases. The sample in question was PBMCs, obtained before any cancer treatment. In DNA, the CDR3 is TGTGCCAGCAGCTTCAGGGGAAGCACAGATACGCAGTATTTT. The encoded protein is CASSFRGSTDTQYF. Combining the CDR3 with reference TRBV7-2 and TRBJ2-3 gives the whole variable domain GAGVSQSPSNKVTEKGKDVELRCDPISGHTALYWYRQSLGQGLEFLIYFQGNSAPDKSGLPSDRFSAERTGGSVSTLTIQRTQQEDSAVYLCASSFRGSTDTQYFGPGTRLTVL.